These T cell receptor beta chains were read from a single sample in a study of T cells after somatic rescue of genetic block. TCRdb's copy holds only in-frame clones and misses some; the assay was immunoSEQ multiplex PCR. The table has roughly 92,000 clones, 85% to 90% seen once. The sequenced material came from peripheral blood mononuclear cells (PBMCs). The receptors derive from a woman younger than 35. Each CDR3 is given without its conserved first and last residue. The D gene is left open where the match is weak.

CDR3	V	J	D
ASSVTGTVNTEAF	TRBV5-1	TRBJ1-1	TRBD1
SVEDRGSGANVLT	TRBV29-1	TRBJ2-6	NA
ASSLRLAGGNEQF	TRBV7-9	TRBJ2-1	TRBD2
ASSQEARGRIEQF	TRBV14	TRBJ2-1	NA
ASSLWGDYGYT	TRBV28	TRBJ1-2	NA
ASSQDGASNQPQH	TRBV4-2	TRBJ1-5	NA
SAGGTRSSYEQY	TRBV29-1	TRBJ2-7	NA
ASSPATGNGYT	TRBV7-9	TRBJ1-2	NA
ASSSAREDAF	TRBV7-9	TRBJ1-1	NA
ATGTSGSTHNEQF	TRBV2	TRBJ2-1	TRBD2
ASSPPGGTPHSVGYEQY	TRBV7-9	TRBJ2-7	TRBD2
AIRGRVYNEQF	TRBV10-3	TRBJ2-1	NA
ASSQDNISGGYT	TRBV14	TRBJ1-2	NA
ASKGTAGAYEQY	TRBV5-1	TRBJ2-7	NA
ASSLDRATNEKLF	TRBV5-1	TRBJ1-4	NA
ASSSQGGYEQY	TRBV7-7	TRBJ2-7	NA
ASRLALGHTPP	TRBV12-2	TRBJ1-1	NA
ASSFSLDTQY	TRBV5-1	TRBJ2-3	NA
ASSPGGERPQH	TRBV16	TRBJ1-5	TRBD1
ASSLDSAGYT	TRBV5-1	TRBJ1-2	NA
ASGTPWGSNNQPQH	TRBV12-5	TRBJ1-5	NA
ASRERGQGGKLF	TRBV2	TRBJ1-4	TRBD1
ASSDLAGVREQY	TRBV6-1	TRBJ2-7	TRBD2
ASSPYVRGGEAF	TRBV19	TRBJ1-1	NA
ASSRRTSPAADTQY	TRBV18	TRBJ2-3	TRBD2
ASSPPRMGPSYEQY	TRBV18	TRBJ2-7	NA
AISESTLGASANNEQF	TRBV10-3	TRBJ2-1	NA
ASVQEPSGNTIY	TRBV6-1	TRBJ1-3	NA